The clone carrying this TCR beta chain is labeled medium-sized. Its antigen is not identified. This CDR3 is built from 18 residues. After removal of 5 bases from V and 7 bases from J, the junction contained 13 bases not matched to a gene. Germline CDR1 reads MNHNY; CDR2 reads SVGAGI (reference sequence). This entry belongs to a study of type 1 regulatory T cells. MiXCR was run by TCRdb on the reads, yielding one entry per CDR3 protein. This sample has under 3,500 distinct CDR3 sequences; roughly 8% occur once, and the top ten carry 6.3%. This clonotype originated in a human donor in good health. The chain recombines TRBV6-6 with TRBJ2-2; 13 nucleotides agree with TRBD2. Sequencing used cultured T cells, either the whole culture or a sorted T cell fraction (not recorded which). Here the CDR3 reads CASSGTGGGLAGYGELFF. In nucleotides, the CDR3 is TGTGCCAGCAGTGGGACAGGGGGGGGACTAGCGGGATACGGGGAGCTGTTTTTT.